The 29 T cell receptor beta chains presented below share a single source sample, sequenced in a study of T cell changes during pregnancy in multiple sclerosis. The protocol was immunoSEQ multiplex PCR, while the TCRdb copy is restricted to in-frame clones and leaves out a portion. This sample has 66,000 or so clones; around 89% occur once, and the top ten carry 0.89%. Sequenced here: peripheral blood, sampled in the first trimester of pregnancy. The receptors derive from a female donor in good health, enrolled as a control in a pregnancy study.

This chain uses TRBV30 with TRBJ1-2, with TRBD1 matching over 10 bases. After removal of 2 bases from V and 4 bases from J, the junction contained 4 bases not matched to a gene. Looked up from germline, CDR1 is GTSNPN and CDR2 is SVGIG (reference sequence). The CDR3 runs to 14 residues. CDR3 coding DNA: TGTGCCTGGAGTCCGGGACAGGGGACCTATGGCTACACCTTC. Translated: CAWSPGQGTYGYTF.

This CDR3 is CASRKGAGGPDKFF. CDR3 DNA sequence: TGTGCCAGCAGGAAGGGTGCGGGGGGGCCGGACAAGTTCTTC. The rearrangement joins TRBV11-2 to TRBJ2-1, with 9 nucleotides matching TRBD2. This CDR3 spans 14 amino acids. Germline values: CDR1 SGHAT, CDR2 FQNNGV. J gave up 14 bases and V 6 bases, and 14 bases lay outside the gene matches. The full variable domain, completed using reference TRBV11-2 and TRBJ2-1, is EAGVAQSPRYKIIEKRQSVAFWCNPISGHATLYWYQQILGQGPKLLIQFQNNGVVDDSQLPKDRFSAERLKGVDSTLKIQPAKLEDSAVYLCASRKGAGGPDKFFGPGTRLTVL.

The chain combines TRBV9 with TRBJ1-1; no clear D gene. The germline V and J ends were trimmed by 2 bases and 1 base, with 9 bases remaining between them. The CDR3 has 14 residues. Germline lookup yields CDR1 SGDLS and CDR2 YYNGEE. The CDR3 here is CASSVLSSNTEAFF. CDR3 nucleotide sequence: TGTGCCAGCAGCGTCCTTTCCTCGAACACTGAAGCTTTCTTT.

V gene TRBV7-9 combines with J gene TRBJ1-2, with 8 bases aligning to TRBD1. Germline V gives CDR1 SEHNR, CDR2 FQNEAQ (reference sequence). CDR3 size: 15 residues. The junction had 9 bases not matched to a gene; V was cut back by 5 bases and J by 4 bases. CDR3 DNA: TGTGCCAGCAGCCTGGGACAGGTAAATGTCTATGGCTACACCTTC. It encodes CASSLGQVNVYGYTF.

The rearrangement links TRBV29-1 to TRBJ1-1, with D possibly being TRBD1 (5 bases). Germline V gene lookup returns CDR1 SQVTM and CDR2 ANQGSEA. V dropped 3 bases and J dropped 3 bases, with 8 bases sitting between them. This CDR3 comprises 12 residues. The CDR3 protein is CSVERGDTEAFF. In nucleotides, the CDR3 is TGCAGCGTTGAGCGGGGGGACACTGAAGCTTTCTTT.

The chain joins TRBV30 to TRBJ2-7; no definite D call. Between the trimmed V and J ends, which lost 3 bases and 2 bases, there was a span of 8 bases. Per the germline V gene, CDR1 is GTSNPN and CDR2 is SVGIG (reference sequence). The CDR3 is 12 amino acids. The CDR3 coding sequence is TGTGCCTGGAGACATTCCGCCTACGAGCAGTACTTC. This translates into CAWRHSAYEQYF.

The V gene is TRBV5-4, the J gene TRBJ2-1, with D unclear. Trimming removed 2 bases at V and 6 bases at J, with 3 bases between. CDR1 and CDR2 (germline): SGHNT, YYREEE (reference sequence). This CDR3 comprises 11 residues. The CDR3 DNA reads TGTGCCAGCAGCTTCGGCAATGAGCAGTTCTTC. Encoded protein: CASSFGNEQFF.

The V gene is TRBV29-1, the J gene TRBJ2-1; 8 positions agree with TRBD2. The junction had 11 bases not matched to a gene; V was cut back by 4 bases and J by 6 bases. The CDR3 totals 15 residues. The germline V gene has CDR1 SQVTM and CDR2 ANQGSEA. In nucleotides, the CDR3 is TGCAGCGTTGGTATACGGGGGGGCCAACTCAATGAGCAGTTCTTC. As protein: CSVGIRGGQLNEQFF.

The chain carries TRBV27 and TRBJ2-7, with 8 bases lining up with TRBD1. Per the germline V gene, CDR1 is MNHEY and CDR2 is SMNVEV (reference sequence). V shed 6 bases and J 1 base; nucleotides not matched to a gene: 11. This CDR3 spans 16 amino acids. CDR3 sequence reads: CASSLSPGQASYEQYF. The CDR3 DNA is TGTGCCAGCAGCCTGAGCCCGGGACAGGCTTCCTACGAGCAGTACTTC.

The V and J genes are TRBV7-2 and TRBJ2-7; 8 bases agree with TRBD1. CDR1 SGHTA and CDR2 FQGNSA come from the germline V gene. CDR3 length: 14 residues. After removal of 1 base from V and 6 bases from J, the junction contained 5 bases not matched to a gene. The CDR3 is CASSLDSRGREQYF. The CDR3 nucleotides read TGTGCCAGCAGCTTAGATAGCAGGGGGCGCGAGCAGTACTTC. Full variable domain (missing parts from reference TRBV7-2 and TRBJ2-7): GAGVSQSPSNKVTEKGKDVELRCDPISGHTALYWYRQSLGQGLEFLIYFQGNSAPDKSGLPSDRFSAERTGGSVSTLTIQRTQQEDSAVYLCASSLDSRGREQYFGPGTRLTVT.

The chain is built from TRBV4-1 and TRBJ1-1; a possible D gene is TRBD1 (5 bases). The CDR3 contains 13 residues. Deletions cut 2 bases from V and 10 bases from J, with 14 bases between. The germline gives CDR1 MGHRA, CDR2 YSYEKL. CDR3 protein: CASSQNRPDVAFF. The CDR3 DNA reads TGCGCCAGCAGCCAAAACAGGCCAGACGTAGCTTTCTTT.

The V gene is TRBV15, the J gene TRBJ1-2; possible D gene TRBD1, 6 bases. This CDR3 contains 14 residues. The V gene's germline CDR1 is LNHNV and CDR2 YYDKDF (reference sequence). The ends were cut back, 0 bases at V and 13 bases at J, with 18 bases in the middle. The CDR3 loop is CATSRDLETGGRTF. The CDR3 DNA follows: TGTGCCACCAGCAGAGATCTTGAGACAGGAGGACGCACCTTC.

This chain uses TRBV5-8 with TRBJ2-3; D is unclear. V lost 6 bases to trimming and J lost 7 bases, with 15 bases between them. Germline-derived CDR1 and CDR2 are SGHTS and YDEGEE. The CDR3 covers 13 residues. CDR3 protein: CASTSDQRYTQYF. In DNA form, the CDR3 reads TGTGCCAGCACCAGCGATCAAAGGTATACGCAGTATTTT. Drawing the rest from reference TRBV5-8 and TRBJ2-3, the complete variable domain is EAGVTQSPTHLIKTRGQQATLRCSPISGHTSVYWYQQALGLGLQFLLWYDEGEERNRGNFPPRFSGRQFPNYSSELNVNALELEDSALYLCASTSDQRYTQYFGPGTRLTVL.

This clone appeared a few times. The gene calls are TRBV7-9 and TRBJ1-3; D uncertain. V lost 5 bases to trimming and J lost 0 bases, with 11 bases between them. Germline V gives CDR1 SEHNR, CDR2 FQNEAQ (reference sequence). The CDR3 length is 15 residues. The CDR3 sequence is CASSPRLLSGNTIYF. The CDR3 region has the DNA TGTGCCAGCAGCCCGCGTCTACTCTCTGGAAACACCATATATTTT.

CDR3 DNA: TGTGCCAGTAGTGAGACAGGCCGGAGCTCCTATAATTCACCCCTCCACTTT. Translating it yields CASSETGRSSYNSPLHF. The chain recombines TRBV19 with TRBJ1-6; TRBD1 might be the D (6 bases). This CDR3 has 17 residues. The V gene lost 5 bases and the J gene lost 0 bases, with 14 bases spanning the gap. Germline V gives CDR1 LNHDA, CDR2 SQIVND (reference sequence).

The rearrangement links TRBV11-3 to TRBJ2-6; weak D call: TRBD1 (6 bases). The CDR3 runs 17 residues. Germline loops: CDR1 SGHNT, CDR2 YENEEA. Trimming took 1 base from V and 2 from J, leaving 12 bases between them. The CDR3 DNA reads TGTGCCAGCAGCTTAGGCGGCAGGGGAACTGGGGCCAACGTCCTGACTTTC. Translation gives CASSLGGRGTGANVLTF.

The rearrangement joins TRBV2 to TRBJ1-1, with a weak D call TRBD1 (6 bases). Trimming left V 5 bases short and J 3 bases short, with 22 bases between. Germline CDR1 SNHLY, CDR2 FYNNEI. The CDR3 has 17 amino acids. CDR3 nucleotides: TGTGCCAGCAGTTCTCCGTTCCTAACAGGGTTCGACACTGAAGCTTTCTTT. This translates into CASSSPFLTGFDTEAFF.

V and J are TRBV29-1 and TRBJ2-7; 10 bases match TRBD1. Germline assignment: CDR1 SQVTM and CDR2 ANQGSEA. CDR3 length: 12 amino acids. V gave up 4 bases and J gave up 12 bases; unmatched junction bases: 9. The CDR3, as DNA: TGCAGCGTTGGGGAGAGGACAGGGGGTAGGTACTTC. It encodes CSVGERTGGRYF.

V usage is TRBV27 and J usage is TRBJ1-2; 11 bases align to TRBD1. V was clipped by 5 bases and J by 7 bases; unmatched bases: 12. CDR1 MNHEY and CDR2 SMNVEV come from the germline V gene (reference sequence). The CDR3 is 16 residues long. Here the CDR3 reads CASSPMPGQGDGGYTF. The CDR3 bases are TGTGCCAGCAGTCCCATGCCGGGACAGGGGGATGGTGGCTACACCTTC.

CDR3 loop: CASSLDTPAGGVDTQYF. In nucleotides, the CDR3 is TGTGCCAGCAGCTTGGACACCCCAGCGGGGGGCGTAGATACGCAGTATTTT. V usage is TRBV7-8 and J usage is TRBJ2-3; 9 nucleotides align to TRBD2. V was pared by 3 bases and J by 5 bases, with 12 bases of the junction left unmatched. Germline V gene data show CDR1 as SGHVS and CDR2 as FQNEAQ. This CDR3 is built from 17 residues.

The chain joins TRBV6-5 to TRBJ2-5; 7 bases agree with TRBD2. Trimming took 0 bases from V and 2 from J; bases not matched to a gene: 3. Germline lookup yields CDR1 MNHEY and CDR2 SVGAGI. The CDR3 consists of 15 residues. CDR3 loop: CASSYSASGQETQYF. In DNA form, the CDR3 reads TGTGCCAGCAGTTACTCGGCTAGCGGACAAGAGACCCAGTACTTC.

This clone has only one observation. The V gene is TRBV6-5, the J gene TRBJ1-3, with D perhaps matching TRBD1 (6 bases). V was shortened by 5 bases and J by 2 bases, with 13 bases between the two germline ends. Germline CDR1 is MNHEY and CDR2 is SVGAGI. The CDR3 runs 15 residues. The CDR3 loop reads CASSLQGSAGNTIYF. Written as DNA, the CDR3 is TGTGCCAGCAGTCTACAGGGATCAGCTGGAAACACCATATATTTT.

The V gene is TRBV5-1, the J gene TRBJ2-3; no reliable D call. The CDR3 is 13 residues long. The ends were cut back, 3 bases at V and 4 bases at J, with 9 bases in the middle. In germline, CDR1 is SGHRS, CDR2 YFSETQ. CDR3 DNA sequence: TGCGCCAGCAGCTCGGTCGCGTCAGATACGCAGTATTTT. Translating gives CASSSVASDTQYF.

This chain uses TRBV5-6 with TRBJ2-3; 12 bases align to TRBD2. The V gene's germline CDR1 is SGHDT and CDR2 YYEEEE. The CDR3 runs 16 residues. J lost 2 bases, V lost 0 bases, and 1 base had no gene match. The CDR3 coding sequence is TGTGCCAGCAGCTTGGGACTAGCGGGGGTCACAGATACGCAGTATTTT. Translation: CASSLGLAGVTDTQYF.

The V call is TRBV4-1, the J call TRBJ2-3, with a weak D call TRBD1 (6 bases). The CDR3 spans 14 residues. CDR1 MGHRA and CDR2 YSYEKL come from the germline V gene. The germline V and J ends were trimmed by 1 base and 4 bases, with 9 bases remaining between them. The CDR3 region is CASSQAQGPDTQYF. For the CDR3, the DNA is TGCGCCAGCAGCCAAGCGCAGGGGCCAGATACGCAGTATTTT.

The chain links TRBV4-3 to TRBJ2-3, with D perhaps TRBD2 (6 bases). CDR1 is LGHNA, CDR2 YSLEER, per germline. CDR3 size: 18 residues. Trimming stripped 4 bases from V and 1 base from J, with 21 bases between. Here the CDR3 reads CASSPQTTVGGGTDTQYF. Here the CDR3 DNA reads TGCGCCAGCAGCCCTCAAACCACAGTCGGCGGGGGCACAGATACGCAGTATTTT.

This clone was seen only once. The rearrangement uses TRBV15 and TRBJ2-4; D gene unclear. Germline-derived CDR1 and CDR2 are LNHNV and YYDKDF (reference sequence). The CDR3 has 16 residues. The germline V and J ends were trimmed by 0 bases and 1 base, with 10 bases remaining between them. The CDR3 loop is CATSREVGPAKNIQYF. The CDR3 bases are TGTGCCACCAGCAGAGAGGTCGGTCCGGCCAAAAACATTCAGTACTTC. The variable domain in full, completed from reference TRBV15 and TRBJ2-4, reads DAMVIQNPRYQVTQFGKPVTLSCSQTLNHNVMYWYQQKSSQAPKLLFHYYDKDFNNEADTPDNFQSRRPNTSFCFLDIRSPGLGDTAMYLCATSREVGPAKNIQYFGAGTRLSVL.

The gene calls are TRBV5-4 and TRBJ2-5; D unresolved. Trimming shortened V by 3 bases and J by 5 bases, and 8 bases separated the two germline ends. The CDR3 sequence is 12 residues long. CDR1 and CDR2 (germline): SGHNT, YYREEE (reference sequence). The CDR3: CASSSPRETQYF. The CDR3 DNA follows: TGTGCCAGCAGCTCGCCCCGGGAGACCCAGTACTTC.

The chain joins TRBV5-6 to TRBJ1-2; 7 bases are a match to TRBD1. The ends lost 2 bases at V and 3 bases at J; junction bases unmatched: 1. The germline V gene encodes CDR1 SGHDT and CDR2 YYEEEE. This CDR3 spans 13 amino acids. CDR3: CASSLGGDYGYTF. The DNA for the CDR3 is TGTGCCAGCAGCTTAGGGGGCGACTATGGCTACACCTTC.